This T cell receptor (beta chain) stems from a study of blood T cell repertoires in COVID-19. CDR3 length: 10 residues. The germline V gene encodes CDR1 SEHNR and CDR2 FQNEAQ (reference sequence). The ends were cut back, 8 bases at V and 3 bases at J, with 4 bases in the middle. The protocol was immunoSEQ multiplex PCR, while the TCRdb copy is restricted to in-frame clones and leaves out a portion. The data hold about 170,000 clones, with about 83% observed a single time. Participants were aged about 18 to 100 years from about two dozen US areas. This clone was recorded a few times. This TCR came from a woman between 50 and 59 years old in a cohort exposed to, infected with or recovered from COVID-19 (not recorded which). Material: PBMCs or T cells enriched from blood (not recorded which). V and J are TRBV7-9 and TRBJ2-5, with unresolved D. Written as DNA, the CDR3 is TGTGCCAGCTCGGAAGAGACCCAGTACTTC. It translates to CASSEETQYF.